This is a list of T cell receptor beta chains from one sample in a study of blood T cells in healthy people across ages. A single record per CDR3 protein comes from TCRdb applying MiXCR to the 5' RACE reads. The data contain about 1.4 million distinct CDR3 sequences, around 59% of them singletons. The sequenced material came from blood. The receptors come from a young man in good health. CDR3s include the opening cysteine and the closing phenylalanine or tryptophan. Each record gives: D gene, V gene, clone size, J gene, CDR3 protein, CDR3 DNA. A D gene is named only where the DNA matches it firmly. A row's size may be missing; if present it is once, few, many or a size class.

d_call: TRBD2
v_call: TRBV11-2
clone_size: NA
j_call: TRBJ2-7
cdr3_aa: CASSLRSGRGYEQYF
cdr3_nt: TGTGCCAGCAGCCTTAGGAGCGGGAGAGGGTACGAGCAGTACTTC

d_call: TRBD1
v_call: TRBV25-1
clone_size: NA
j_call: TRBJ2-7
cdr3_aa: CASSGPGTGTYEQYF
cdr3_nt: TGTGCCAGCAGTGGTCCTGGGACAGGGACCTACGAGCAGTACTTC

d_call: TRBD2
v_call: TRBV27
clone_size: NA
j_call: TRBJ2-3
cdr3_aa: CASSHFSGVRTDTQYF
cdr3_nt: TGTGCCAGCAGTCACTTTAGCGGGGTTCGCACAGATACGCAGTATTTT

d_call: NA
v_call: TRBV29-1
clone_size: NA
j_call: TRBJ2-1
cdr3_aa: CSVVGGQMFF
cdr3_nt: TGCAGCGTTGTTGGTGGTCAGATGTTCTTC

d_call: NA
v_call: TRBV29-1
clone_size: few
j_call: TRBJ2-7
cdr3_aa: CSAYLMDEQYF
cdr3_nt: TGCAGCGCCTACCTCATGGACGAGCAGTACTTC

d_call: NA
v_call: TRBV4-3
clone_size: once
j_call: TRBJ2-5
cdr3_aa: CASSQAVLGRETQYF
cdr3_nt: TGCGCCAGCAGCCAAGCGGTACTGGGCAGAGAGACCCAGTACTTC

d_call: NA
v_call: TRBV11-3
clone_size: NA
j_call: TRBJ1-2
cdr3_aa: CASSSGWALYGYTF
cdr3_nt: TGTGCCAGCAGCTCAGGGTGGGCCCTCTATGGCTACACCTTC

d_call: NA
v_call: TRBV6-5
clone_size: NA
j_call: TRBJ2-5
cdr3_aa: CASSFPGMETQYF
cdr3_nt: TGTGCCAGCAGTTTTCCTGGCATGGAGACCCAGTACTTC

d_call: TRBD2
v_call: TRBV20-1
clone_size: NA
j_call: TRBJ2-2
cdr3_aa: CSARDRGLIGELFF
cdr3_nt: TGCAGTGCTAGAGATAGGGGACTAATAGGGGAGCTGTTTTTT

d_call: TRBD1
v_call: TRBV20-1
clone_size: NA
j_call: TRBJ1-5
cdr3_aa: CSARQGYNQPQHF
cdr3_nt: TGCAGTGCGAGACAGGGTTACAATCAGCCCCAGCATTTT

d_call: NA
v_call: TRBV5-1
clone_size: NA
j_call: TRBJ2-3
cdr3_aa: CASSGGGTPKADTQYF
cdr3_nt: TGCGCCAGCAGCGGGGGAGGGACACCGAAGGCAGATACGCAGTATTTT

d_call: NA
v_call: TRBV27
clone_size: many
j_call: TRBJ2-2
cdr3_aa: CASTLGGPNTGELFF
cdr3_nt: TGTGCCAGCACACTAGGCGGCCCGAACACCGGGGAGCTGTTTTTT

d_call: TRBD2
v_call: TRBV11-2
clone_size: NA
j_call: TRBJ2-1
cdr3_aa: CASSFFPRGGLRNEQFF
cdr3_nt: TGTGCCAGCAGCTTTTTCCCCCGGGGGGGCCTCAGGAATGAGCAGTTCTTC

d_call: NA
v_call: TRBV25-1
clone_size: NA
j_call: TRBJ1-2
cdr3_aa: CASSDYGQGYYGYTF
cdr3_nt: TGTGCCAGCAGTGATTATGGACAAGGGTACTATGGCTACACCTTC

d_call: NA
v_call: TRBV4-3
clone_size: NA
j_call: TRBJ1-5
cdr3_aa: CASSLGPFEPQHF
cdr3_nt: TGCGCCAGCAGCCTGGGACCGTTTGAGCCCCAGCATTTT

d_call: NA
v_call: TRBV10-3
clone_size: NA
j_call: TRBJ2-2
cdr3_aa: CAISESVLPKLNTGELFF
cdr3_nt: TGTGCCATCAGTGAGTCAGTACTCCCAAAACTTAACACCGGGGAGCTGTTTTTT

d_call: TRBD2
v_call: TRBV2
clone_size: NA
j_call: TRBJ2-1
cdr3_aa: CASSVSAGEYNEQFF
cdr3_nt: TGTGCCAGCAGTGTGTCTGCGGGGGAGTACAATGAGCAGTTCTTC